Below, 3 T cell receptor beta chains from the same sample are listed, as sequenced in a study of OX40 agonist ivuxolimab in advanced cancers. The method was immunoSEQ multiplex PCR; TCRdb's version includes in-frame clones alone and lacks a portion of them. The data show about 110,000 clones, roughly nine tenths seen once. The starting material was CD4+ or CD8+ T cells sorted from blood, obtained in a trial of the OX40 agonist ivuxolimab. Receptors originate from an adult with an advanced solid tumor such as melanoma, head and neck, liver or kidney cancer.

The V and J genes are TRBV19 and TRBJ2-5, with 7 bases aligning to TRBD1. There are 16 residues in the CDR3. The ends lost 3 bases at V and 2 bases at J; junction bases unmatched: 9. Germline V gives CDR1 LNHDA, CDR2 SQIVND (reference sequence). The CDR3 DNA reads as TGTGCCAGTAGTATGCAGGGCAGGGGGTTGCAAGAGACCCAGTACTTC. It is translated as CASSMQGRGLQETQYF.

The chain combines TRBV6-5 with TRBJ2-7; 9 bases align to TRBD1. In germline, CDR1 is MNHEY, CDR2 SVGAGI. The junction had 5 bases not matched to a gene; V was cut back by 6 bases and J by 2 bases. The length of the CDR3 is 14 residues. The CDR3 nucleotides read TGTGCCAGCAGCCCGGACAGGGGTCCCTACGAGCAGTACTTC. Translation gives CASSPDRGPYEQYF.

The rearrangement links TRBV6-5 to TRBJ2-3; D call uncertain. V lost 4 bases to trimming and J lost 7 bases, with 15 bases between them. The CDR3 is 14 residues long. Germline CDR1 is MNHEY and CDR2 is SVGAGI. DNA for the CDR3: TGTGCCAGCAGTTTCCGGACGGGCGCAAATACGCAGTATTTT. It is translated as CASSFRTGANTQYF.